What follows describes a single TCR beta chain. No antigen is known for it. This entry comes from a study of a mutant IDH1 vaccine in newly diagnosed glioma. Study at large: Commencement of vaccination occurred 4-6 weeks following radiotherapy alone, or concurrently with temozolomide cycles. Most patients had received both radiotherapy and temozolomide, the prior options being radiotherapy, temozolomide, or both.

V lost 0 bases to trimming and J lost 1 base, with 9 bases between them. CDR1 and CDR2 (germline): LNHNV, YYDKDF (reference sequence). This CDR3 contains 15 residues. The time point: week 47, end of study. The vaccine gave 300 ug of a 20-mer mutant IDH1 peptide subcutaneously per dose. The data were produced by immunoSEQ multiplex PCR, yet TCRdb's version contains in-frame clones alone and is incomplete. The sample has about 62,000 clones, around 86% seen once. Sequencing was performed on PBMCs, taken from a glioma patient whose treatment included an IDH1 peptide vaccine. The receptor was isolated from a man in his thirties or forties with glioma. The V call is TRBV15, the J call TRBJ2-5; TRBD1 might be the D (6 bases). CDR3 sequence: CATSRDRGVQETQYF. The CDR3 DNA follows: TGTGCCACCAGCAGAGACAGGGGAGTCCAAGAGACCCAGTACTTC.